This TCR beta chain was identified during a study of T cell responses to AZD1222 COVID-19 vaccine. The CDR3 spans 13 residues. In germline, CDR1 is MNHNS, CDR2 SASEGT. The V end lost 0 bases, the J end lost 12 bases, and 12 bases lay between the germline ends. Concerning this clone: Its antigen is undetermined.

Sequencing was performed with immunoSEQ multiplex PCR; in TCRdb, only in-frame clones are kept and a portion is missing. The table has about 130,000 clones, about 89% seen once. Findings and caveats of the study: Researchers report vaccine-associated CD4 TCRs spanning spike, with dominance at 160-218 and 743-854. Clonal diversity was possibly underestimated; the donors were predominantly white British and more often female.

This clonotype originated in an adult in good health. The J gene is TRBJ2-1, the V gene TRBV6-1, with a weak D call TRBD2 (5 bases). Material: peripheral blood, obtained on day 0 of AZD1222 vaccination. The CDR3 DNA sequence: TGTGCCAGCAGTGAAGCGGGTCGTCGGGGGCAGTTCTTC. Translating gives CASSEAGRRGQFF.